This T cell receptor beta chain comes out of a study of T cells after yellow fever vaccination. 5'RACE template switching produced TCR cDNA carrying a universal primer site and UMIs. TCRdb passed the 5' RACE reads through MiXCR, listing each CDR3 protein once. The repertoire holds around 610,000 distinct CDR3 sequences, roughly 14% seen once, with around 15% in the top ten. Study-level points and caveats: Reappearing after the booster were most of the clones from primary vaccination (about 96% CD4, about 87% CD8). Contamination of FACS-sorted repertoires by abundant clonotypes from the bulk population could occur.

For this clonotype: No antigen is known for it.

The V gene's germline CDR1 is SGHTA and CDR2 FQGNSA. The trim removed 3 bases at V and 7 bases at J, leaving 5 bases unmatched. This CDR3 has 14 residues. Here the sequenced sample was PBMCs, taken on the day of the yellow fever booster vaccination. This chain connects TRBV7-2 to TRBJ2-2, with TRBD2 matching 7 bases. This TCR was sampled from a man aged 25-45 years who received the YFV17D yellow fever vaccine. In DNA, the CDR3 is TGTGCCAGCAGCTTCTTGGGCGGGAGCGGGGAGCTGTTTTTT. Its translation: CASSFLGGSGELFF.